Listed below are T cell receptor beta chains from one sample, sequenced in a study of blood T cell repertoires in COVID-19. TCRdb's table, derived via immunoSEQ multiplex PCR, lists solely in-frame clones and lacks some. The data show some 150,000 clones, around 84% seen once. Sequenced input: peripheral blood. The receptors originated from a woman in her fifties or sixties in a cohort sampled during active or convalescent COVID-19. CDR3s include the opening cysteine and the closing phenylalanine or tryptophan. Each record gives: J gene, CDR3 length, V gene, clone size, D gene, CDR3 DNA, CDR3 protein. A D gene is named only where the DNA matches it firmly. Size is omitted from some rows. Given values are once, few, many or a class for expanded clones.

J: TRBJ2-1; length: 16; V: TRBV27; size: -; D: TRBD2; DNA: TGTGCCAGCAGCCGTAGCGGGGGGAGCTCCTACAATGAGCAGTTCTTC; CDR3: CASSRSGGSSYNEQFF
J: TRBJ2-1; length: 14; V: TRBV6-5; size: -; D: -; DNA: TGTGCCAGCAGTCTTGGACTACGGGGGAATGAGCAGTTCTTC; CDR3: CASSLGLRGNEQFF
J: TRBJ1-5; length: 17; V: TRBV19; size: -; D: -; DNA: TGTGCCAGTAGTATAATGGTTACGGGTTACAGCAATCAGCCCCAGCATTTT; CDR3: CASSIMVTGYSNQPQHF
J: TRBJ2-2; length: 16; V: TRBV3-1/TRBV3-2; size: few; D: TRBD2; DNA: TGTGCCAGCAGCCGCCAGGCGGGGGAGAACACCGGGGAGCTGTTTTTT; CDR3: CASSRQAGENTGELFF
J: TRBJ1-5; length: 15; V: TRBV29-1; size: -; D: TRBD1; DNA: TGCAGCGTTGAAACCGGGACAGGGGGCAATCAGCCCCAGCATTTT; CDR3: CSVETGTGGNQPQHF
J: TRBJ1-2; length: 16; V: TRBV9; size: -; D: -; DNA: TGTGCCAGCAGCGTAGCCCAATCCCCAGGGCCCTATGGCTACACCTTC; CDR3: CASSVAQSPGPYGYTF
J: TRBJ2-5; length: 16; V: TRBV7-3; size: -; D: -; DNA: TGTGCCAGCAGCTTAACTGGCGGGGTAGCCCGGGGGACCCAGTACTTC; CDR3: CASSLTGGVARGTQYF
J: TRBJ2-5; length: 16; V: TRBV4-2; size: -; D: TRBD1; DNA: TGTGCCAGCAGCCAAGATCCGGGGACAGGGGGGTCACTCCAGTACTTC; CDR3: CASSQDPGTGGSLQYF
J: TRBJ2-1; length: 17; V: TRBV4-1; size: -; D: TRBD1; DNA: TGCGCCAGCAGCCGTGGGACAGGCTTAACACCCTACAATGAGCAGTTCTTC; CDR3: CASSRGTGLTPYNEQFF
J: TRBJ2-7; length: 14; V: TRBV7-8; size: -; D: TRBD1; DNA: TGTGCCAGCAGCACCCGGGACAGGTTCGGCGAGCAGTACTTC; CDR3: CASSTRDRFGEQYF
J: TRBJ2-5; length: 15; V: TRBV7-8; size: -; D: TRBD2; DNA: TGTGCCAGCGAGACTCGGAGACTAGCGGGGAGCCCAAAGTACTTC; CDR3: CASETRRLAGSPKYF
J: TRBJ1-1; length: 15; V: TRBV7-3; size: -; D: -; DNA: TGTGCCAGCAGCCCCCGTGGACAGCCCAACACTGAAGCTTTCTTT; CDR3: CASSPRGQPNTEAFF
J: TRBJ1-1; length: 14; V: TRBV11-1; size: -; D: -; DNA: TGTGCCAGCAGCGCCGGACAGTGGGACACTGAAGCTTTCTTT; CDR3: CASSAGQWDTEAFF
J: TRBJ1-1; length: 14; V: TRBV7-2; size: -; D: -; DNA: TGTGCCAGCAGCCCCTTAGGGGGGAACACTGAAGCTTTCTTT; CDR3: CASSPLGGNTEAFF
J: TRBJ1-3; length: 15; V: TRBV7-9; size: -; D: -; DNA: TGTGCCAGCAGCGCAGGGACTCGCTCTGGAAACACCATATATTTT; CDR3: CASSAGTRSGNTIYF
J: TRBJ2-3; length: 15; V: TRBV24-1; size: -; D: -; DNA: TGTGCCACCAGTGATCTGTGGGACAACACAGATACGCAGTATTTT; CDR3: CATSDLWDNTDTQYF
J: TRBJ2-2; length: 16; V: TRBV18; size: -; D: -; DNA: TGTGCCAGCTCACCAAGGCGGGTAGGAGACACCGGGGAGCTGTTTTTT; CDR3: CASSPRRVGDTGELFF
J: TRBJ2-1; length: 15; V: TRBV12-5; size: once; D: -; DNA: TGTGCTAGTGGTTTGGTACCAGGCCCGTTCGATGAGCAGTTCTTC; CDR3: CASGLVPGPFDEQFF
J: TRBJ2-2; length: 12; V: TRBV29-1; size: -; D: -; DNA: TGCAGCGTTGCGGACAGAGGGGGGGAGCTGTTTTTT; CDR3: CSVADRGGELFF
J: TRBJ2-7; length: 13; V: TRBV3-1/TRBV3-2; size: few; D: -; DNA: TGTGCCAGCAGACCCACAGGGCGGCACGAGCAGTACTTC; CDR3: CASRPTGRHEQYF
J: TRBJ2-7; length: 15; V: TRBV4-1; size: few; D: TRBD2; DNA: TGCGCCAGCAGCCAGAATCCGGGACTAGCGGGCGAGCAGTACTTC; CDR3: CASSQNPGLAGEQYF
J: TRBJ1-2; length: 12; V: TRBV5-1; size: -; D: TRBD1; DNA: TGCGCCAGCAGCTGGGACAGGGAAGGCTACACCTTC; CDR3: CASSWDREGYTF
J: TRBJ1-2; length: 15; V: TRBV30; size: -; D: -; DNA: TGTGCCTGGAGTGTACCGGGCAGGGGTCAAAATGGCTACACCTTC; CDR3: CAWSVPGRGQNGYTF
J: TRBJ1-1; length: 13; V: TRBV6-5; size: -; D: -; DNA: TGTGCCAGCAGAGCCCTGCGGAACACTGAAGCTTTCTTT; CDR3: CASRALRNTEAFF
J: TRBJ2-7; length: 17; V: TRBV4-1; size: -; D: -; DNA: TGCGCCAGCAGCCAAAGGACAGCGACCTACCAAACCTACGAGCAGTACTTC; CDR3: CASSQRTATYQTYEQYF
J: TRBJ1-1; length: 14; V: TRBV5-1; size: -; D: -; DNA: TGCGCCAGCAGCTTGGTTGGGCAGAGCACTGAAGCTTTCTTT; CDR3: CASSLVGQSTEAFF
J: TRBJ1-1; length: 14; V: TRBV6-5; size: -; D: -; DNA: TGTGCCAGCTATTTCATGAACTTTGGTACTGAAGCTTTCTTT; CDR3: CASYFMNFGTEAFF
J: TRBJ2-5; length: 13; V: TRBV18; size: -; D: -; DNA: TGTGCCAGCTCACCTGGACAGCGGGAGACCCAGTACTTC; CDR3: CASSPGQRETQYF
J: TRBJ1-4; length: 15; V: TRBV2; size: -; D: -; DNA: TGTGCCAGCAGTCCTACAGGGCCGACTAATGAAAAACTGTTTTTT; CDR3: CASSPTGPTNEKLFF
J: TRBJ2-5; length: 12; V: TRBV29-1; size: once; D: TRBD2; DNA: TGCAGCGCTGGGGGGGGTTCGAAGACCCAGTACTTC; CDR3: CSAGGGSKTQYF
J: TRBJ2-7; length: 16; V: TRBV27; size: -; D: TRBD2; DNA: TGTGCCAGCAGTTTAGAAGGAACTAGCGGGACCTACGAGCAGTACTTC; CDR3: CASSLEGTSGTYEQYF
J: TRBJ2-1; length: 16; V: TRBV2; size: -; D: TRBD2; DNA: TGTGCCAGCAGCTCCCAAGGACTAGCGAGTAACAATGAGCAGTTCTTC; CDR3: CASSSQGLASNNEQFF
J: TRBJ2-1; length: 15; V: TRBV18; size: few; D: TRBD2; DNA: TGTGCCAGCTCACCACCCACTAGCGGGTACAATGAGCAGTTCTTC; CDR3: CASSPPTSGYNEQFF
J: TRBJ2-1; length: 13; V: TRBV15; size: -; D: -; DNA: TGTGCCACCAGGGCGACACCGCCGGATGAGCAGTTCTTC; CDR3: CATRATPPDEQFF
J: TRBJ2-7; length: 14; V: TRBV7-9; size: few; D: TRBD1; DNA: TGTGCCAGCAGCTTAGGGACAGGGAGCTACGAGCAGTACTTC; CDR3: CASSLGTGSYEQYF
J: TRBJ1-4; length: 14; V: TRBV5-6; size: -; D: -; DNA: TGTGCCAGCAGAAGAGAGGGGGCTAATGAAAAACTGTTTTTT; CDR3: CASRREGANEKLFF
J: TRBJ2-3; length: 16; V: TRBV3-1/TRBV3-2; size: -; D: TRBD1; DNA: TGTGCCAGCAGCCAAGATGACGACAGGGTGACAGATACGCAGTATTTT; CDR3: CASSQDDDRVTDTQYF
J: TRBJ1-2; length: 12; V: TRBV7-2; size: few; D: TRBD1; DNA: TGTGCCAGCAGCCGGGACAGGGAGATTTTCACCTTC; CDR3: CASSRDREIFTF
J: TRBJ1-1; length: 13; V: TRBV11-3; size: once; D: -; DNA: TGTGCCAGCAGCCCCGGGGGGAACACTGAAGCTTTCTTT; CDR3: CASSPGGNTEAFF
J: TRBJ2-7; length: 14; V: TRBV3-1/TRBV3-2; size: few; D: TRBD2; DNA: TGTGCCAGCAGCTCCGGGACTAGCGGGTCCGAGCAGTACTTC; CDR3: CASSSGTSGSEQYF
J: TRBJ2-1; length: 15; V: TRBV13; size: -; D: -; DNA: TGTGCCAGCAGTCCCGACGTACAGGTCTACAATGAGCAGTTCTTC; CDR3: CASSPDVQVYNEQFF
J: TRBJ2-1; length: 14; V: TRBV6-5; size: -; D: -; DNA: TGTGCCAGCAGTTACTTATCCGGGTGGAATGAGCAGTTCTTC; CDR3: CASSYLSGWNEQFF
J: TRBJ2-7; length: 13; V: TRBV2; size: -; D: -; DNA: TGTGCCAGCAGCGGAGAAAGCTCCTACGAGCAGTACTTC; CDR3: CASSGESSYEQYF
J: TRBJ1-2; length: 12; V: TRBV2; size: once; D: -; DNA: TGTGCCAGCAGTGATTTGGAGGGTGGCTACACCTTC; CDR3: CASSDLEGGYTF
J: TRBJ2-5; length: 13; V: TRBV4-1; size: few; D: -; DNA: TGCGCCAGCAGTACAACAGGAGGGGAGACCCAGTACTTC; CDR3: CASSTTGGETQYF
J: TRBJ2-5; length: 17; V: TRBV18; size: few; D: TRBD2; DNA: TGTGCCAGCTCACAGTCCGGACCGGGACTAGCCACGGAGACCCAGTACTTC; CDR3: CASSQSGPGLATETQYF
J: TRBJ1-6; length: 15; V: TRBV29-1; size: many; D: -; DNA: TGCAGCGTTTCGGACGGACTAATAGGTGCTTCACCCCTCCACTTT; CDR3: CSVSDGLIGASPLHF